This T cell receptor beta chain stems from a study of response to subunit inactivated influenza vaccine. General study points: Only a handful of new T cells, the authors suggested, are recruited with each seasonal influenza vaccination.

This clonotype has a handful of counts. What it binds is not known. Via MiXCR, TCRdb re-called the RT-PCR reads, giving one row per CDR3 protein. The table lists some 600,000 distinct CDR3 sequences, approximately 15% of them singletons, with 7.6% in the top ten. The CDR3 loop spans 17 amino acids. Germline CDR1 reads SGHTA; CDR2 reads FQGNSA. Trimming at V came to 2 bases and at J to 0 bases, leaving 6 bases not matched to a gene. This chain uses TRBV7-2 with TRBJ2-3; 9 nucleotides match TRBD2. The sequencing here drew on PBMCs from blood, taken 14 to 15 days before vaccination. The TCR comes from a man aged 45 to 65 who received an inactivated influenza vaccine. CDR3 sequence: CASSLYPSGTSTDTQYF. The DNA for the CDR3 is TGTGCCAGCAGCTTATACCCTAGCGGGACGAGCACAGATACGCAGTATTTT.